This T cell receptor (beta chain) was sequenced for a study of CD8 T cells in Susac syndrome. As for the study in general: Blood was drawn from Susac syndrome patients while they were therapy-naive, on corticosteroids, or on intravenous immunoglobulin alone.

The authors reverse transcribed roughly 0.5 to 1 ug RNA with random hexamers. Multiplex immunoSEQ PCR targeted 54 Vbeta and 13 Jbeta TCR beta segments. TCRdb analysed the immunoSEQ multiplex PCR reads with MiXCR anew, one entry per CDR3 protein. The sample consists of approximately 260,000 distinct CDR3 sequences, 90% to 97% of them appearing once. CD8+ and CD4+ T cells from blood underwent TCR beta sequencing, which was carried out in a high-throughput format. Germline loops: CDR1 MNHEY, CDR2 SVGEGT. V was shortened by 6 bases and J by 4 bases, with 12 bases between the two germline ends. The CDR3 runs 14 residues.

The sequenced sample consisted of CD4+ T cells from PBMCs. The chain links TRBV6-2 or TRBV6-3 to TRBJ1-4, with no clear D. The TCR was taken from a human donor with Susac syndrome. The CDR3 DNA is TGTGCCAGCAGCTACCGAGTCGATAATGAAAAACTGTTTTTT. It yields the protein CASSYRVDNEKLFF.